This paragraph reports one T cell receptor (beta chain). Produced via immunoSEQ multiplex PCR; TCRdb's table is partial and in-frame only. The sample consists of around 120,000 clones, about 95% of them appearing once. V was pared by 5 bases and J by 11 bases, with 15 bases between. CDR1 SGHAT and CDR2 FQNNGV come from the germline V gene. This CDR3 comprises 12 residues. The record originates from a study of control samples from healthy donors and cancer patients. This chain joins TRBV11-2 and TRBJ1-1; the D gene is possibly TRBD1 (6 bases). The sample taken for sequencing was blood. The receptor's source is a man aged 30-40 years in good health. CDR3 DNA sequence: TGTGCCAGCAGCCTCACTACAGGGCTGGCTTTCTTT. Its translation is CASSLTTGLAFF.